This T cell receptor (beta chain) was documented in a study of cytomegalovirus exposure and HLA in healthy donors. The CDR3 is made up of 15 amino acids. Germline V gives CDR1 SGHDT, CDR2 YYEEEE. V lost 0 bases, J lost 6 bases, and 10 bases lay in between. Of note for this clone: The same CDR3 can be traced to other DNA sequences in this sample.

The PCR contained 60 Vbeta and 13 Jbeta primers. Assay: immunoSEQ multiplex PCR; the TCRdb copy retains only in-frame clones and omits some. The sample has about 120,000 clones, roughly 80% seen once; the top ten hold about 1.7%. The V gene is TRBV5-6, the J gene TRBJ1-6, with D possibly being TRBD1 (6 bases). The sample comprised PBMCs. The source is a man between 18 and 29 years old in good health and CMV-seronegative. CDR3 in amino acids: CASSLGQGSNSPLHF. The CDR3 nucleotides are TGTGCCAGCAGCTTGGGGCAGGGGAGTAATTCACCCCTCCACTTT.